The 25 T cell receptor beta chains given below trace back to one sample, sequenced in a study of blood T cell repertoires in COVID-19 (dated by TCRdb to about 2020). Libraries were made using the immunoSEQ multiplex PCR assay. Imported from immuneACCESS, the table was reduced by TCRdb to in-frame sequences with V and J called. These copies leave out some clones; in studies compared against another copy, an unresolved V gene accounts for under half, and the cause of the remainder is not known. The sample table contains around 46,000 clones; only one count was recorded for about 89% of them. 16% of the sample rests with the top ten. Material: peripheral blood. The receptors shown here come from a man aged 55 to 70 with active or convalescent COVID-19.

V is TRBV19 and J is TRBJ1-5; a weak D match, TRBD1 (6 bases). The germline gives CDR1 LNHDA, CDR2 SQIVND (reference sequence). Trimming stripped 7 bases from V and 0 bases from J, with 13 bases between. There are 15 residues in the CDR3. The DNA of the CDR3 is TGTGCCAGTATCGGGGACATCTATAGCAATCAGCCCCAGCATTTT. Amino acids: CASIGDIYSNQPQHF.

The rearrangement joins TRBV7-2 to TRBJ1-5; the match to TRBD1 covers 8 bases. Per germline, CDR1 SGHTA and CDR2 FQGNSA. J gave up 1 base and V 5 bases, and 16 bases lay outside the gene matches. The CDR3 totals 19 residues. In nucleotides, the CDR3 is TGTGCCAGCAGCCCACGGTCAGGGGGCCTCGGTTGGAGCAATCAGCCCCAGCATTTT. Translated, it gives CASSPRSGGLGWSNQPQHF.

The J gene is TRBJ1-1, the V gene TRBV6-2 or TRBV6-3; no clear D gene. Trimming stripped 6 bases from V and 1 base from J, with 9 bases between. Germline CDR1 and CDR2: MNHEY and SVGEGT. The CDR3 has 13 residues. CDR3 coding DNA: TGTGCCAGCAGCCTAACAGAGAACACTGAAGCTTTCTTT. Translation gives CASSLTENTEAFF.

V usage is TRBV9 and J usage is TRBJ1-6; 10 bases line up with TRBD1. J lost 7 bases, V lost 2 bases, and 0 bases had no gene match. This CDR3 spans 14 amino acids. From germline, CDR1 is SGDLS and CDR2 YYNGEE. The CDR3 DNA reads TGTGCCAGCAGCGTGGGACAGGGGAATTCACCCCTCCACTTT. This encodes CASSVGQGNSPLHF. Full variable domain (rest looked up from reference TRBV9 and TRBJ1-6): DSGVTQTPKHLITATGQRVTLRCSPRSGDLSVYWYQQSLDQGLQFLIQYYNGEERAKGNILERFSAQQFPDLHSELNLSSLELGDSALYFCASSVGQGNSPLHFGNGTRLTVT.

The chain couples TRBV6-2 or TRBV6-3 to TRBJ1-5; weak D call: TRBD1 (5 bases). Trimming removed 0 bases at V and 0 bases at J, with 12 bases between. The CDR3 is 17 amino acids. Germline V gene data show CDR1 as MNHEY and CDR2 as SVGEGT. CDR3 sequence: CASSYSIDSYSNQPQHF. CDR3 DNA sequence: TGTGCCAGCAGTTACTCGATTGACAGTTATAGCAATCAGCCCCAGCATTTT.

This chain links TRBV7-9 with TRBJ2-2; tentative D call: TRBD1 (6 bases). This CDR3 is built from 18 residues. V lost 5 bases to trimming and J lost 1 base, with 20 bases between them. Germline-derived CDR1 and CDR2 are SEHNR and FQNEAQ (reference sequence). CDR3 sequence: CASSPNEGGALNTGELFF. DNA for the CDR3: TGTGCCAGCAGCCCAAACGAAGGGGGAGCTTTGAACACCGGGGAGCTGTTTTTT.

The rearrangement joins TRBV11-2 to TRBJ2-1; 9 nucleotides agree with TRBD1. After removal of 0 bases from V and 3 bases from J, the junction contained 9 bases not matched to a gene. Germline CDR1 and CDR2: SGHAT and FQNNGV. The CDR3 has 18 residues. CDR3 sequence reads: CASSLEPDRGGLYNEQFF. In DNA, the CDR3 is TGTGCCAGCAGCTTAGAGCCGGACAGGGGTGGGCTCTACAATGAGCAGTTCTTC.

This rearrangement joins TRBV6-5 to TRBJ1-1, with D perhaps TRBD1 (6 bases). This CDR3 is built from 15 residues. V shed 4 bases and J shed 2 bases, with 14 bases lying between them. The germline gives CDR1 MNHEY, CDR2 SVGAGI. The CDR3 DNA reads as TGTGCCAGCAGTTCCCCGAGCAGGGGAAACACTGAAGCTTTCTTT. Encoded protein: CASSSPSRGNTEAFF.

CDR3 in DNA: TGTGCCACCAGCCGACGCCCCACAGGGGGCCAGGGCACAGATACGCAGTATTTT. This gives the protein CATSRRPTGGQGTDTQYF. The V and J genes are TRBV15 and TRBJ2-3; 9 nucleotides line up with TRBD1. Trimming cost V 5 bases and J 1 base; bases outside gene matches: 13. The CDR3 loop spans 18 amino acids. CDR1 and CDR2 (germline): LNHNV, YYDKDF (reference sequence).

V gene TRBV3-1 (or the pseudogene TRBV3-2) combines with J gene TRBJ1-3; D gene ambiguous. The CDR3 is made up of 14 amino acids. Germline CDR1 reads LGHDT; CDR2 reads YNNKEL (reference sequence). The germline V and J ends were trimmed by 5 bases and 2 bases, with 10 bases remaining between them. CDR3 in DNA: TGTGCCAGCAGCTTTAACGCAGCTGGAAACACCATATATTTT. This gives the protein CASSFNAAGNTIYF.

The chain employs TRBV9 and TRBJ2-5; D may be TRBD2 (5 bases). The length of the CDR3 is 13 residues. V lost 4 bases and J lost 7, with 14 bases in between. Germline V lookup: CDR1 SGDLS, CDR2 YYNGEE. CDR3 nucleotide sequence: TGTGCCAGCAGCTCAGGACCCGCGGGGACCCAGTACTTC. Translated: CASSSGPAGTQYF.

J is TRBJ2-7 and V is TRBV10-3, with a weak D call TRBD2 (6 bases). V was cut by 0 bases and J by 0 bases, with 9 bases left in between. Germline V gene data show CDR1 as ENHRY and CDR2 as SYGVKD. The CDR3 has 15 amino acids. The CDR3 spells CAISESSGFSYEQYF. The CDR3 nucleotides are TGTGCCATCAGTGAGTCTAGCGGATTCTCCTACGAGCAGTACTTC.

Here the CDR3 DNA reads TGTGCCAGCAGCGTAGGGCCGACAGGGGAGAACACTGAAGCTTTCTTT. Translating it yields CASSVGPTGENTEAFF. This chain uses TRBV9 with TRBJ1-1; 8 bases map to TRBD1. Trimming cost V 0 bases and J 1 base; bases outside gene matches: 5. Germline CDR1 and CDR2: SGDLS and YYNGEE. CDR3 length: 16 amino acids.

This chain connects TRBV5-1 to TRBJ2-4, with D perhaps matching TRBD1 (6 bases). The CDR3 extends over 13 amino acids. From germline, CDR1 is SGHRS and CDR2 YFSETQ. With 1 base removed from V and 8 bases from J, the gap between germline ends came to 10 bases. The CDR3 region has the DNA TGCGCCAGCAGCTTGATTCCAGGGGACATTCAGTACTTC. The encoded protein is CASSLIPGDIQYF.

CDR3 in DNA: TGTGCCAGCAGTTCCCCGGGGGATCCTCGTGGGACTGAAGCTTTCTTT. Its protein product is CASSSPGDPRGTEAFF. V gene TRBV6-2 or TRBV6-3 combines with J gene TRBJ1-1, with D perhaps matching TRBD1 (5 bases). With 4 bases removed from V and 5 bases from J, the gap between germline ends came to 20 bases. There are 16 residues in the CDR3. From germline, CDR1 is MNHEY and CDR2 SVGEGT.

The chain links TRBV4-1 to TRBJ2-3; 9 nucleotides match TRBD2. CDR3 length: 17 amino acids. J gave up 2 bases and V 4 bases, and 10 bases lay outside the gene matches. Per germline, CDR1 MGHRA and CDR2 YSYEKL. CDR3 DNA: TGCGCCAGCAGCCCCTTGGGGCGGGGGGGCGTCACAGATACGCAGTATTTT. Residues: CASSPLGRGGVTDTQYF.

The chain uses TRBV7-2 and TRBJ2-5; D is unresolved. The germline V gene has CDR1 SGHTA and CDR2 FQGNSA. This CDR3 comprises 14 residues. Trimming left V 0 bases short and J 2 bases short, with 7 bases between. The CDR3 region is CASSLAFRQETQYF. The CDR3 nucleotides read TGTGCCAGCAGCTTAGCTTTCAGACAAGAGACCCAGTACTTC.

V gene TRBV7-9 combines with J gene TRBJ1-2; possible D gene TRBD1, 6 bases. V dropped 5 bases and J dropped 6 bases, with 16 bases sitting between them. The CDR3 is made up of 14 amino acids. Germline lookup yields CDR1 SEHNR and CDR2 FQNEAQ (reference sequence). The CDR3 region is CASSPPAGADGYTF. The CDR3 DNA reads as TGTGCCAGCAGCCCGCCCGCAGGGGCGGATGGCTACACCTTC.

The rearrangement joins TRBV7-2 to TRBJ1-5, with a possible D match to TRBD1 (6 bases). The CDR3 runs 13 residues. Germline V gives CDR1 SGHTA, CDR2 FQGNSA. Trimming pared 4 bases from V and 6 bases from J, leaving 10 bases between. CDR3 in DNA: TGTGCCAGCAGCTCCAGGGGACGTCAGCCCCAGCATTTT. Translating gives CASSSRGRQPQHF.

This chain links TRBV18 with TRBJ1-4; 7 bases align to TRBD1. Germline V gene sequence: CDR1 KGHSH, CDR2 LQKENI. With 3 bases clipped from V and 1 base from J, the junction kept 2 bases outside the gene matches. This CDR3 spans 15 amino acids. CDR3 protein: CASSPTGQTNEKLFF. The CDR3, as DNA: TGTGCCAGCTCACCGACAGGGCAAACTAATGAAAAACTGTTTTTT. The whole variable domain, filled in from reference TRBV18 and TRBJ1-4, reads NAGVMQNPRHLVRRRGQEARLRCSPMKGHSHVYWYRQLPEEGLKFMVYLQKENIIDESGMPKERFSAEFPKEGPSILRIQQVVRGDSAAYFCASSPTGQTNEKLFFGSGTQLSVL.

The chain uses TRBV19 and TRBJ2-3, with D maybe TRBD2 (6 bases). CDR3 size: 13 residues. Trimming cost V 7 bases and J 4 bases, with 12 bases left between them. From germline, CDR1 is LNHDA and CDR2 SQIVND (reference sequence). This CDR3 reads CASTQAGPDTQYF. The CDR3 bases are TGTGCCAGTACCCAGGCGGGGCCAGATACGCAGTATTTT.

The chain links TRBV3-1 (or the pseudogene TRBV3-2) to TRBJ1-2; possibly TRBD1 for D (5 bases). The CDR3 runs 17 residues. V lost 4 bases to trimming and J lost 0 bases, with 18 bases between them. Germline V lookup: CDR1 LGHDT, CDR2 YNNKEL (reference sequence). CDR3 nucleotides: TGTGCCAGCAGCCCACCTTCCCCCGGGACTACTAACTATGGCTACACCTTC. It encodes CASSPPSPGTTNYGYTF.

The chain uses TRBV4-1 and TRBJ2-1; D not certain. The V gene's germline CDR1 is MGHRA and CDR2 YSYEKL. Trimming took 0 bases from V and 0 from J, leaving 9 bases between them. This CDR3 comprises 16 residues. CDR3: CASSQDRLVSYNEQFF. CDR3 nucleotide sequence: TGCGCCAGCAGCCAAGATAGGCTAGTCTCCTACAATGAGCAGTTCTTC.

This sequence joins TRBV27 and TRBJ1-6; 10 bases match TRBD1. Germline CDR1 reads MNHEY; CDR2 reads SMNVEV (reference sequence). V dropped 6 bases and J dropped 14; count of bases not matched to a gene: 16. This CDR3 comprises 16 residues. CDR3 nucleotide sequence: TGTGCCAGCAGCCCCCTGGGACAGGGGATCCTTTGGACCCTCCACTTT. Translation gives CASSPLGQGILWTLHF.

The rearrangement links TRBV19 to TRBJ1-6; D not certain. Trimming pared 6 bases from V and 3 bases from J, leaving 12 bases between. The CDR3 has 15 residues. Germline CDR1 LNHDA, CDR2 SQIVND (reference sequence). CDR3 in DNA: TGTGCCAGTAGAGCCGCACACAGCTATAATTCACCCCTCCACTTT. Protein: CASRAAHSYNSPLHF.